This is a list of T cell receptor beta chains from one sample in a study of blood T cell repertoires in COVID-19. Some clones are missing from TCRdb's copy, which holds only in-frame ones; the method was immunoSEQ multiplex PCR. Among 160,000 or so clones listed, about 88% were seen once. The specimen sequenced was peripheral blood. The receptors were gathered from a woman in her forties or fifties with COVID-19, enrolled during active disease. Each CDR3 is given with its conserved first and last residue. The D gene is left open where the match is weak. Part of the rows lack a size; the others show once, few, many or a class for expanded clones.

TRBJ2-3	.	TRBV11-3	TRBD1	TGTGCCAGCAGCTTAGATCTAAGGACAGGGAGCACAGATACGCAGTATTTT	CASSLDLRTGSTDTQYF
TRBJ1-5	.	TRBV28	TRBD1	TGTGCCAGCAGTGTACCGGGACAGGATCAGCCCCAGCATTTT	CASSVPGQDQPQHF
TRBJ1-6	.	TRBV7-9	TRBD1	TGTGCCAGCATCTTGACAGGGTACCATAATTCACCCCTCCACTTT	CASILTGYHNSPLHF
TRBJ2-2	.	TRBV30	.	TGTGCCTGGAGGTCCCAGAACACCGGGGAGCTGTTTTTT	CAWRSQNTGELFF
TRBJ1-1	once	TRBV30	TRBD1	TGTGCCTGGACCGGTCAGGGGGACACTGAAGCTTTCTTT	CAWTGQGDTEAFF
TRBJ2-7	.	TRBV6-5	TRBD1	TGTGCCAGCATTCTAGGGGGGACAGGCTACGAGCAGTACTTC	CASILGGTGYEQYF
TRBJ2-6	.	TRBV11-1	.	TGTGCCAGCAGCTTAAACAATCCTGGGGCCAACGTCCTGACTTTC	CASSLNNPGANVLTF
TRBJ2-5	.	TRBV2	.	TGTGCCAGCAGTTCCCATAGCGCTCAAGAGACCCAGTACTTC	CASSSHSAQETQYF
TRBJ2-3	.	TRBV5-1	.	TGCGCCAGCAGCTTGGGGGGTGGTGGCAGGGGCACAGATACGCAGTATTTT	CASSLGGGGRGTDTQYF
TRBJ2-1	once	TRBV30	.	TGTGCCTGGAGCACCTCAATAGGGGTGGATGAGCAGTTCTTC	CAWSTSIGVDEQFF
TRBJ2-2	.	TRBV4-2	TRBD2	TGTGCCAGCAGCCACGCCGGGACTAGCGGGGGGGAGAGATCCGGGGAGCTGTTTTTT	CASSHAGTSGGERSGELFF
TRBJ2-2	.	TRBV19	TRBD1	TGTGCCAGTAGTATAGAGGGGACAGGGGAAAGGAACGGGGAGCTGTTTTTT	CASSIEGTGERNGELFF